What follows are 26 T cell receptor beta chains derived from one specimen sequenced in a study of molecular identifiers for immune sequencing clone quantification. Via MiXCR, TCRdb re-called the PCR reads, giving one row per CDR3 protein. The table shows approximately 550,000 distinct CDR3 sequences, with under 30% occurring only once. Input material: naive CD8+ T cells from blood, with Jurkat cell RNA spiked in. The subset here: FACS-sorted CD8+CD4-CCR7+CD45RA+ naive T cells. These TCRs come from a human donor in good health. Some libraries in this study had Jurkat cell RNA spiked in.

This clonotype was detected only a few times. The chain has TRBV7-2 and TRBJ2-1; D tentatively reads TRBD1 or TRBD2 (5 bases each). V lost 5 bases and J 8 bases, leaving 28 bases between the germline ends. This CDR3 contains 18 residues. Per the germline V gene, CDR1 is SGHTA and CDR2 is FQGNSA. The DNA of the CDR3 is TGTGCCAGCAGCCAAGAAGGAAGAAGTCAGATGGGGGTCCATGAGCAGTTCTTC. Amino acid sequence: CASSQEGRSQMGVHEQFF.

Only a few counts were recorded for this clonotype. The chain is built from TRBV29-1 and TRBJ2-1; D call uncertain. V shed 4 bases and J shed 6 bases, with 4 bases lying between them. The CDR3 covers 10 residues. CDR1 is SQVTM and CDR2 is ANQGSEA in the germline V gene. The CDR3 nucleotides read TGCAGCGTTGCGCCCAATGAGCAGTTCTTC. It translates to CSVAPNEQFF.

Comment on this clonotype: This sequence may be a read error, since a much larger clone differs from it by one base. The chain carries TRBV7-2 and TRBJ1-5; 10 nucleotides match TRBD1. Germline CDR1 is SGHTA and CDR2 is FQGNSA. CDR3 length equals 15 residues. The chain's CDR3 is CASTTGTGEFQPQQF. CDR3 nucleotides: TGTGCCAGCACCACCGGGACAGGGGAGTTTCAGCCCCAGCAATTT.

This clonotype was seen repeatedly, ten times or more. The chain joins TRBV28 to TRBJ1-3; D unresolved. Trimming removed 2 bases from V and 3 bases from J, with 2 bases in between. Germline values: CDR1 MDHEN, CDR2 SYDVKM. This CDR3 region has 12 residues. CDR3 bases: TGTGCCAGCAGTTTACTTGGAAACACCATATATTTT. It encodes CASSLLGNTIYF.

This clonotype was seen repeatedly, ten times or more. The V and J genes are TRBV29-1 and TRBJ1-1; perhaps TRBD1 as D (5 bases). V was cut by 7 bases and J by 2 bases, with 14 bases left in between. The germline V gene encodes CDR1 SQVTM and CDR2 ANQGSEA. The CDR3 has 13 residues. DNA of the CDR3: TGCAGCGGAAACGGGGGACTAAACACTGAAGCTTTCTTT. Protein product: CSGNGGLNTEAFF.

The rearrangement links TRBV7-9 to TRBJ2-3, with D hard to call. Germline V gene lookup returns CDR1 SEHNR and CDR2 FQNEAQ (reference sequence). Trimming took off 3 bases at V and 0 bases at J, with 7 bases between the two ends. The CDR3 has 14 residues. The CDR3, as DNA: TGTGCCAGCAGCTTCGAGCGAAGCACAGATACGCAGTATTTT. This sequence encodes CASSFERSTDTQYF.

This clonotype has more than one count but fewer than ten. The chain has TRBV28 and TRBJ2-1, with 10 positions matching TRBD1. Germline-derived CDR1 and CDR2 are MDHEN and SYDVKM. V lost 8 bases, J lost 0 bases, and 7 bases stayed unmatched. The CDR3 is 16 amino acids. The CDR3 DNA follows: TGTGCCAGCCTCCGGGACAGGGGAAGCTCCTACAATGAGCAGTTCTTC. It yields the protein CASLRDRGSSYNEQFF.

Notes on this clonotype: With a much larger clone just one base away, this may be a read error. The V call is TRBV7-6, the J call TRBJ2-7; a weak D match, TRBD2 (6 bases). The V gene's germline CDR1 is SGHVS and CDR2 FNYEAQ. The CDR3 spans 15 residues. With 8 bases removed from V and 3 bases from J, the gap between germline ends came to 20 bases. This CDR3 is CASGRELRSSYEQYF. CDR3 in DNA: TGTGCCAGCGGCCGGGAGCTACGGTCTAGCTACGAGCAGTACTTC.

In its sample, this clonotype was seen a few times. V and J are TRBV7-2 and TRBJ2-1; 10 bases align to TRBD2. Germline CDR1 and CDR2: SGHTA and FQGNSA. The CDR3 runs 16 residues. Trimming cost V 5 bases and J 8 bases; bases outside gene matches: 12. Here the CDR3 reads CASSDSSGSAYDEQFF. The CDR3 DNA follows: TGTGCCAGCAGCGACTCTAGCGGGAGCGCTTACGATGAGCAGTTCTTC.

This clonotype was recorded many times. The genes are TRBV4-1 and TRBJ1-1, with D possibly TRBD1 on 5 matching bases. This CDR3 spans 16 amino acids. V lost 0 bases and J lost 10, with 21 bases in between. Per germline, CDR1 MGHRA and CDR2 YSYEKL. In DNA, the CDR3 is TGCGCCAGCAGCCAAGACATAGGGACTCTCCGGCCTGTAGCTTTCTTT. It codes for CASSQDIGTLRPVAFF.

The table lists this clonotype with a few counts. This chain uses TRBV6-5 with TRBJ1-1, with unresolved D. Germline V lookup: CDR1 MNHEY, CDR2 SVGAGI. The CDR3 loop spans 14 amino acids. V lost 2 bases to trimming and J lost 4 bases, with 11 bases between them. CDR3 DNA: TGTGCCAGCAGTTACGGTGGAAAGCCCACTGAAGCTTTCTTT. This codes for CASSYGGKPTEAFF.

This clonotype has at least ten counts. The chain joins TRBV28 to TRBJ1-5; no clear D. The CDR3 length is 15 residues. The germline V gene has CDR1 MDHEN and CDR2 SYDVKM. Trimming cost V 1 base and J 0 bases, with 7 bases left between them. The CDR3: CASSLSLYSNQPQHF. CDR3 DNA sequence: TGTGCCAGCAGTTTATCTCTTTATAGCAATCAGCCCCAGCATTTT.

This chain joins TRBV30 and TRBJ1-4; 8 bases match TRBD1. Germline V gives CDR1 GTSNPN, CDR2 SVGIG (reference sequence). This CDR3 has 14 residues. The J segment lost 6 bases and the V segment lost 5 bases, leaving 8 bases of the junction unmatched. The CDR3 loop reads CAWETGTGDEKLFF. The CDR3 DNA reads as TGTGCCTGGGAGACCGGGACAGGCGATGAAAAACTGTTTTTT. Using reference TRBV30 and TRBJ1-4 for the parts outside the CDR3, the full variable domain is SQTIHQWPATLVQPVGSPLSLECTVEGTSNPNLYWYRQAAGRGLQLLFYSVGIGQISSEVPQNLSASRPQDRQFILSSKKLLLSDSGFYLCAWETGTGDEKLFFGSGTQLSVL.

V is TRBV4-3 and J is TRBJ2-7, with 8 nucleotides matching TRBD1. Losses at the gene ends were 0 bases for V and 4 bases for J; bases not matched to a gene: 5. This CDR3 contains 15 residues. In germline, CDR1 is LGHNA, CDR2 YSLEER. CDR3 residues: CASSQDWTGQYEQYF. CDR3 sequence (DNA): TGCGCCAGCAGCCAAGATTGGACAGGGCAATACGAGCAGTACTTC.

Turning to this clonotype: Being one base from a much bigger clone, this may be a read error. No conserved phenylalanine or tryptophan ends this CDR3, so it is likely a read error. This chain connects TRBV5-4 to TRBJ2-7, with 9 bases matching TRBD2. CDR1 is SGHNT and CDR2 is YYREEE in the germline V gene (reference sequence). Trimming took 1 base from V and 9 from J; bases not matched to a gene: 14. The CDR3 length is 16 residues. The CDR3 sequence: CASSLTAGGRAVWQYS. The CDR3 DNA reads as TGTGCCAGCAGCTTGACAGCCGGCGGGAGGGCCGTATGGCAGTACTCC.

This clonotype was counted a few times. The chain recombines TRBV6-6 with TRBJ2-5, with D uncertain. This CDR3 spans 15 amino acids. The V end lost 4 bases, the J end lost 1 base, and 13 bases lay between the germline ends. The germline CDR1 and CDR2 sequences are MNHNY and SVGAGI (reference sequence). The CDR3 DNA is TGTGCCAGCAGTTTATCGGCACTATTCCAAGAGACCCAGTACTTC. Amino acids: CASSLSALFQETQYF.

This chain links TRBV6-1 with TRBJ1-1; a weak D match, TRBD1 (5 bases). This CDR3 region has 11 residues. CDR1 is MNHNS, CDR2 SASEGT, per germline. V was trimmed by 1 base and J by 8 bases, leaving 5 bases between them. In DNA, the CDR3 is TGTGCCAGCAGTGAAGAGGGGGAAGCTTTCTTT. This translates into CASSEEGEAFF.

This chain joins TRBV6-1 and TRBJ1-4, with D perhaps TRBD1 (6 bases). The CDR3 is 14 amino acids. Germline V gives CDR1 MNHNS, CDR2 SASEGT. Trimming removed 7 bases at V and 6 bases at J, with 15 bases between. The CDR3 here is CASTGEQGHEKLFF. For the CDR3, the DNA is TGTGCCAGCACGGGGGAACAGGGACATGAAAAACTGTTTTTT.

V is TRBV4-3 and J is TRBJ1-1; D is undetermined. The V end was cut by 0 bases, the J end by 2 bases, with 10 bases between. Germline-derived CDR1 and CDR2 are LGHNA and YSLEER. This CDR3 comprises 15 residues. CDR3 residues: CASSQDRSRNTEAFF. The CDR3, as DNA: TGCGCCAGCAGCCAAGATAGGTCCAGAAACACTGAAGCTTTCTTT.

Concerning this clonotype: A much larger clone lies one base from this, so it may be a read error. The V gene is TRBV5-1, the J gene TRBJ1-1; D is ambiguous. Germline assignment: CDR1 SGHRS and CDR2 YFSETQ. The CDR3 loop spans 17 amino acids. V was clipped by 0 bases and J by 1 base, with 16 bases between them. The CDR3: CASSLGSSVVANTEAFF. For the CDR3, the DNA is TGCGCCAGCAGCTTGGGGTCGTCGGTGGTGGCGAACACTGAAGCTTTCTTT. The whole variable domain, filled in from reference TRBV5-1 and TRBJ1-1, reads KAGVTQTPRYLIKTRGQQVTLSCSPISGHRSVSWYQQTPGQGLQFLFEYFSETQRNKGNFPGRFSGRQFSNSRSEMNVSTLELGDSALYLCASSLGSSVVANTEAFFGQGTRLTVV.

There are a few counts of this clonotype. V is TRBV30 and J is TRBJ2-7, with D tentatively TRBD1 (6 bases). Trimming stripped 1 base from V and 0 bases from J, with 10 bases between. The germline V gene has CDR1 GTSNPN and CDR2 SVGIG (reference sequence). The CDR3 extends over 14 amino acids. The CDR3 nucleotides are TGTGCCTGGAGTGGACAGGATAGCTCCTACGAGCAGTACTTC. It yields the protein CAWSGQDSSYEQYF.

This clonotype has a count of ten or more. V gene TRBV6-2 or TRBV6-3 combines with J gene TRBJ2-3; D is possibly TRBD2 (6 bases). CDR1 MNHEY and CDR2 SVGEGT come from the germline V gene. Trimming cost V 10 bases and J 4 bases, with 15 bases left between them. CDR3 length: 13 residues. Here the CDR3 DNA reads TGTGCCAACGGGGGAAGGGAGCCAGATACGCAGTATTTT. Protein product: CANGGREPDTQYF.

CDR3 nucleotide sequence: TGTGCCAGCAGCTTAGATCAGGTTCGGGCAGGGGATCAGCCCCAGCATTTT. This sequence encodes CASSLDQVRAGDQPQHF. The V call is TRBV11-2, the J call TRBJ1-5, with D possibly TRBD1 on 6 matching bases. Trimming stripped 0 bases from V and 5 bases from J, with 17 bases between. Germline V lookup: CDR1 SGHAT, CDR2 FQNNGV. This CDR3 contains 17 residues.

This clonotype was observed a handful of times. V is TRBV20-1 and J is TRBJ2-3; 9 bases line up with TRBD2. The CDR3 spans 17 residues. CDR1 DFQATT and CDR2 SNEGSKA come from the germline V gene (reference sequence). V shed 6 bases, J shed 0 bases, and the junction held 13 bases outside the gene matches. DNA for the CDR3: TGCAGTGCCACCGGGGTAGCGGGAGCCCAGAGCACAGATACGCAGTATTTT. Protein product: CSATGVAGAQSTDTQYF.

CDR3 bases: TGTGCCAGCAGTTTAGGTGCGGCAACCCAAGAGACCCAGTACTTC. This codes for CASSLGAATQETQYF. The gene calls are TRBV28 and TRBJ2-5; D is unresolved. Germline V gives CDR1 MDHEN, CDR2 SYDVKM. The ends were cut back, 2 bases at V and 1 base at J, with 11 bases in the middle. The CDR3 is made up of 15 amino acids.

This rearrangement joins TRBV28 to TRBJ1-4, with a tentative D call TRBD1 (5 bases). Per germline, CDR1 MDHEN and CDR2 SYDVKM. V lost 4 bases, J lost 4 bases, and 16 bases lay in between. This CDR3 region has 16 residues. CDR3 bases: TGTGCCAGCAGTTCCCGGGACCTAGCACATAATGAAAAACTGTTTTTT. As protein: CASSSRDLAHNEKLFF.